The text below deals with one T cell receptor beta chain. Antigen unknown. These data originate in a study of cytomegalovirus exposure and HLA in healthy donors. Primers: 60 Vbeta forward and 13 Jbeta reverse. Clones were sequenced by immunoSEQ multiplex PCR, and TCRdb holds only the in-frame ones, with some missing. The sample includes about 180,000 clones, 77% of them seen just once. Regarding the study as a whole: In a later analysis, common viral pathogens appeared linked to several of the most significant clusters.

This CDR3 has 15 amino acids. Germline-derived CDR1 and CDR2 are MNHEY and SVGAGI. V shed 4 bases, J shed 8 bases, and the junction held 8 bases outside the gene matches. This TCR was recovered from a man between 18 and 35 years old in good health and CMV-seronegative. Sequences were obtained from PBMCs. The rearrangement uses TRBV6-5 and TRBJ1-2; 12 bases fit TRBD1. The CDR3 region is CASSLGDRGRGGYTF. As DNA, the CDR3 is TGTGCCAGCAGTTTGGGGGACAGGGGGCGGGGAGGCTACACCTTC.